This T cell receptor (beta chain) originates from a study of identical twins. V lost 0 bases to trimming and J lost 1 base, with 17 bases between them. This CDR3 has 18 residues. Germline V gene data show CDR1 as SGHDT and CDR2 as YYEEEE. TCRdb used MiXCR to reprocess the 5' RACE reads, holding one entry per CDR3 protein. The sample lists 500,000 to 550,000 distinct CDR3 sequences, approximately 22% occurring once. The data also belong to a second study, concerning T cells expressing NK-cell markers. That publication notes: The same clonotypes also predominated in the CD3+CD56-NKG2C+ fraction of a few donors.

This TCR derives from a woman between 18 and 29 years old in good health. V and J are TRBV5-6 and TRBJ2-1; tentatively, D is TRBD2 (6 bases). The sequencing sample was made of CD4+ T cells sorted from blood. As DNA, the CDR3 is TGTGCCAGCAGCTTGGCCTCGGGGGTGTTGGGGTCCTACAATGAGCAGTTCTTC. The encoded protein is CASSLASGVLGSYNEQFF.